The clone carrying this TCR beta chain was counted only a few times. The antigen is not known. The data are from a study of blood T cells in healthy people across ages. Then a second PCR, running roughly 7 to 11 cycles, was carried out with a sample-barcoded 5' primer and a J-beta primer mix. One entry per CDR3 protein, called by TCRdb with MiXCR from the 5' RACE reads. Of around 1,000,000 distinct CDR3 sequences in the sample, 35% to 40% were seen once. Trimming took 3 bases from V and 8 from J, leaving 5 bases between them. The CDR3 runs 12 residues. CDR1 and CDR2 (germline): SEHNR, FQNEAQ (reference sequence). Notes on the study in general: Any changes in expanded clonotypes were possibly confounded, as donor CMV status remained unknown. A strong correlation was found between TCR beta diversity and the percentage of naive T cells.

The TCR was taken from a young man in good health. The gene calls are TRBV7-9 and TRBJ1-6; D remains unclear. Sequenced sample: blood. The CDR3 DNA reads as TGTGCCAGCAGCTTTGGGCATTCACCCCTCCACTTT. Protein product: CASSFGHSPLHF.